The T cell receptor beta chain described here comes from a study of blood T cell repertoires in COVID-19. Across the study: Samples representing acute and convalescent COVID-19 were sourced from the United States, Italy and Spain.

The repertoire was sequenced with immunoSEQ multiplex PCR; TCRdb's copy has only in-frame clones and lacks some. The sample includes about 430,000 clones, 80% to 90% of them seen just once. The ends lost 3 bases at V and 4 bases at J; junction bases unmatched: 15. Germline CDR1 SGDLS, CDR2 YYNGEE. The CDR3 runs to 18 residues. Individuals aged about 18 to 90 years were recruited from roughly 23 US areas. Specimen: PBMCs or T cells enriched from blood (not recorded which). The chain is built from TRBV9 and TRBJ2-1, with TRBD1 identical over 8 bases. This clonotype was obtained from a man aged 30 to 39 who had recovered from COVID-19. The CDR3 sequence is CASSGSGQGQYGYNEQFF. CDR3 coding DNA: TGTGCCAGCAGCGGGTCCGGACAGGGACAATATGGTTACAATGAGCAGTTCTTC.